These T cell receptor beta chains were read from a single sample in a study of shared clonotypes between healthy human individuals. Sequenced by immunoSEQ multiplex PCR; TCRdb stores in-frame clones only, minus some. This table has 950,000 to 1,100,000 clones, more than 75% appearing once. Sequencing input: memory CD4+ T cells from PBMCs. The receptor set was obtained from a man aged 18 to 30 in good health. Some clones in this sample may be carry-over from other donors' samples. Each CDR3 is given with its conserved first and last residue. The D gene is left open where the match is weak. Clone size is given for some rows only: seen once, a few or many times, or a class if the clone is expanded.

>-|-|TRBJ2-7|TRBV7-2
TGTGCCAGCACCCAGGGGGGAGGACTAGCTTATAACGAGCAGTACTTC
CASTQGGGLAYNEQYF
>TRBD2|-|TRBJ2-3|TRBV11-2
TGTGCCAGCAGCCTTAGCGGGAGGGCAACAGATACGCAGTATTTT
CASSLSGRATDTQYF
>TRBD2|-|TRBJ2-3|TRBV5-1
TGCGCCAGCAGCTTGGGACAGACTAGCGGGAGTAGAGGCACAGATACGCAGTATTTT
CASSLGQTSGSRGTDTQYF
>-|once|TRBJ1-5|TRBV7-2
TGTGCCAGCAGCCCCGATTTTGGTCAGCCCCAGCATTTT
CASSPDFGQPQHF
>-|-|TRBJ2-3|TRBV7-2
TGTGCCAGCAGCTTCTCGGCGGGCACAGATACGCAGTATTTT
CASSFSAGTDTQYF
>-|-|TRBJ1-2|TRBV29-1
TGCAGCGTCGCCGCTTCGGGGAGCTCTAACTATGGCTACACCTTC
CSVAASGSSNYGYTF
>TRBD2|once|TRBJ2-5|TRBV5-4
TGTGCCAGCAGCTTGGCGGTTAGCGGGAGTGAGACCCAGTACTTC
CASSLAVSGSETQYF
>-|-|TRBJ1-1|TRBV18
TGTGCCAGCTCACCGCCCGGTACAGGGTTTGATGAAGCTTTCTTT
CASSPPGTGFDEAFF
>-|-|TRBJ2-5|TRBV2
TGTGCCAGCAGTGATAGGGGGGCTGGGGAGACCCAGTACTTC
CASSDRGAGETQYF
>-|-|TRBJ2-1|TRBV5-1
TGCGCCAGCAGCTTGGAGGGAAGGCCCAACAATGAGCAGTTCTTC
CASSLEGRPNNEQFF
>-|-|TRBJ2-3|TRBV7-4
TGTGCCAGCAGCTTAGCGCTAAAAACAGTGGATACAGATACGCAGTATTTT
CASSLALKTVDTDTQYF
>TRBD1|-|TRBJ2-5|TRBV18
TGTGCCAGCTCACCACGGACAGGGATTGGCCAAGAGACCCAGTACTTC
CASSPRTGIGQETQYF
>TRBD1|-|TRBJ1-1|TRBV19
TGTGCCAGTAGTATACAGACAGGGGGCATCCCGAACACTGAAGCTTTCTTT
CASSIQTGGIPNTEAFF
>-|-|TRBJ2-5|TRBV10-3
TGTGCCATCAGTGGGGGGGAGACCCAGTACTTC
CAISGGETQYF
>TRBD1|-|TRBJ2-3|TRBV9
TGTGCCACCAATAGGGGGACAGGGGGCAGGGCAGATACGCAGTATTTT
CATNRGTGGRADTQYF
>-|-|TRBJ2-6|TRBV7-6
TGTGCCAGCAGCTTAGACGTAGGCGAGGCCAACGTCCTGACTTTC
CASSLDVGEANVLTF
>TRBD1|-|TRBJ2-2|TRBV11-3
TGTGCCAGCAGCTTACGACAGGGGGCAAGTAGCGCCGGGGAGCTGTTTTTT
CASSLRQGASSAGELFF
>TRBD2|few|TRBJ2-1|TRBV18
TGTGCCAGCTCACCACAAGCGCTAGCGGGGGTAAATGAGCAGTTCTTC
CASSPQALAGVNEQFF
>TRBD1|few|TRBJ1-3|TRBV7-8
TGTGCCAGCAGTAGACAGGGGAGCACTGGAAACACCATATATTTT
CASSRQGSTGNTIYF
>TRBD2|few|TRBJ2-7|TRBV6-1
TGTGCCACCCGGCTAGGGACTAGCGGGTACGAGCAGTACTTC
CATRLGTSGYEQYF
>-|-|TRBJ2-1|TRBV7-9
TGTGCCAGCAGCCACATTTTGGACACCTACAATGAGCAGTTCTTC
CASSHILDTYNEQFF
>-|-|TRBJ2-3|TRBV6-5
TGTGCCAGCAGCTCCCAGTCCTTGTTGGGGGATACGCAGTATTTT
CASSSQSLLGDTQYF
>TRBD2|-|TRBJ2-1|TRBV29-1
TGCAGCGCCCATGGGGGGGATGATGAGCAGTTCTTC
CSAHGGDDEQFF
>-|-|TRBJ1-4|TRBV18
TGTGCCAGCTCACCACCTGACAGCCCTGAAAAACTGTTTTTT
CASSPPDSPEKLFF
>TRBD2|-|TRBJ2-3|TRBV9
TGTGCCAGCAGCGTAGGTCTAGCGGGAGGAACAGATACGCAGTATTTT
CASSVGLAGGTDTQYF
>-|-|TRBJ2-5|TRBV19
TGTGCCAGTAGTATACGTGACTATCAGACCCAGTACTTC
CASSIRDYQTQYF
>-|-|TRBJ2-3|TRBV6-6
TGTGCCAGCGGAAGTCCGACAGATACGCAGTATTTT
CASGSPTDTQYF
>TRBD1|-|TRBJ2-1|TRBV5-4
TGTGCCAGCAGCCCTGGGGGACAGACCTACAATGAGCAGTTCTTC
CASSPGGQTYNEQFF
>-|-|TRBJ2-5|TRBV5-1
TGCGCCACCCGCCCGGGGTCCCAAGAGACCCAGTACTTC
CATRPGSQETQYF
>TRBD1|few|TRBJ1-5|TRBV28
TGTGCCAGCAACCGGGACAGGACAGGGCAGTCGGCCCAGCATTTT
CASNRDRTGQSAQHF
>-|-|TRBJ2-1|TRBV7-2
TGTGCCAGCCGGGGGGCTGACTACAATGAGCAGTTCTTC
CASRGADYNEQFF
>TRBD1|-|TRBJ2-3|TRBV7-3
TGTGCCAGCAGCCTGACCGGGACAGGGCGCACAGATACGCAGTATTTT
CASSLTGTGRTDTQYF
>-|-|TRBJ2-7|TRBV27
TGTGCCAGCAGTATATCAGGGGTGGGGGTATACGAGCAGTACTTC
CASSISGVGVYEQYF
>TRBD2|-|TRBJ2-1|TRBV10-1
TGCGCCAGCATACGGGGGAGGGACCTCGATGAGCAGTTCTTC
CASIRGRDLDEQFF
>-|-|TRBJ2-1|TRBV6-6
TGTGCCAGCAGTTACTCGCTCCTCTTCTACTATGAGCAGTTCTTC
CASSYSLLFYYEQFF
>TRBD1|-|TRBJ1-2|TRBV7-9
TGTGCCAGCAGCTTGACAGGGGGGTATGGCTACACCTTC
CASSLTGGYGYTF
>-|-|TRBJ2-7|TRBV7-2
TGTGCCAGCACCCTCTTCGGGGGCGGTAATCACGAGCAGTACTTC
CASTLFGGGNHEQYF
>-|-|TRBJ2-1|TRBV6-5
TGTGCCAGCAGTAACAGAGCCTACAATGAGCAGTTCTTC
CASSNRAYNEQFF
>-|-|TRBJ2-1|TRBV2
TGTGCCAGCACCCTTGTAGGGGGGTTTGCAGGTGAGCAGTTCTTC
CASTLVGGFAGEQFF
>-|-|TRBJ2-7|TRBV7-2
TGTGCCAGCAGCCTAGGCGGACTCTTACTCTACGAGCAGTACTTC
CASSLGGLLLYEQYF
>-|-|TRBJ2-1|TRBV21-1
TGTGCCAGCAGCAAAAAGCAGGCGGGAACACCCAATGAGCAGTTCTTC
CASSKKQAGTPNEQFF
>TRBD1|-|TRBJ1-1|TRBV30
TGTGCTTGGGACAGGGATTACACTGAAGCTTTCTTT
CAWDRDYTEAFF
>-|-|TRBJ2-7|TRBV5-1
TGCGCCAGCAGCTTGGCGCCCGGAGCCCAGTACGAGCAGTACTTC
CASSLAPGAQYEQYF
>TRBD1|once|TRBJ2-4|TRBV7-2
TGTGCCAGCGGCACAGGGGTTTCGGGAAACATTCAGTACTTC
CASGTGVSGNIQYF
>-|-|TRBJ2-7|TRBV27
TGTGCCAGCACCTCGTCAGGTTACTCCTACGAGCAGTACTTC
CASTSSGYSYEQYF
>TRBD2|-|TRBJ2-7|TRBV28
TGTGCCAGCAGTTTACCTAGCGGGAGTCCCAAGCAGTACTTC
CASSLPSGSPKQYF
>TRBD1|-|TRBJ2-5|TRBV5-1
TGCGCCAGCAGCTCCGGACAGGGGCCTTCGGAGACCCAGTACTTC
CASSSGQGPSETQYF
>-|-|TRBJ2-3|TRBV28
TGTGCCAGCAGTTCCCCGGGACATTCAGATACGCAGTATTTT
CASSSPGHSDTQYF
>-|-|TRBJ2-3|TRBV10-1
TGCGCCAGCAGAGGGGCGGGCTCGGCAGATACGCAGTATTTT
CASRGAGSADTQYF
>TRBD2|-|TRBJ2-1|TRBV7-8
TGTGCCAGCAGCTTAGTGGGTTCGGCTAGCGGCTACAATGAGCAGTTCTTC
CASSLVGSASGYNEQFF
>TRBD1|many|TRBJ1-2|TRBV11-2
TGTGCCAGCAGCTTGGGACAGATCTATGGCTACACCTTC
CASSLGQIYGYTF
>-|-|TRBJ2-3|TRBV5-6
TGTGCCAGCAGCTTGAATCCGCCCACGAGGGTAGACACGCAGTATTTT
CASSLNPPTRVDTQYF
>-|-|TRBJ1-2|TRBV4-2
TGTGCCAGCAGCCAGACTCCACCCTATGGCTACACCTTC
CASSQTPPYGYTF
>-|once|TRBJ2-6|TRBV6-4
TGTGCCAGCAGTGGGGGAGGCGGCTCTGGGGCCAACGTCCTGACTTTC
CASSGGGGSGANVLTF